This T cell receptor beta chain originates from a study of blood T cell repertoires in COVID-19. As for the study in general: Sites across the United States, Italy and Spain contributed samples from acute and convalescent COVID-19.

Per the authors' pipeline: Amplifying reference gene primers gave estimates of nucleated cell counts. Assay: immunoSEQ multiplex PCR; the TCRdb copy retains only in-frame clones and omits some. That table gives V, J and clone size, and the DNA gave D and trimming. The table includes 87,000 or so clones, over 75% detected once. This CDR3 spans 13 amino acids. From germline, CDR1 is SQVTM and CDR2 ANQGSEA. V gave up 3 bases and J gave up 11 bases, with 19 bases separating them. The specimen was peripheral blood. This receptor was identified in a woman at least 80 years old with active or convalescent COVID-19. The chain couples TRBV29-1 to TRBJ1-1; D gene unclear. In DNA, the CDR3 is TGCAGCGTTGATGCAGTTTCGGGAGGAGGCGCTTTCTTT. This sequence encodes CSVDAVSGGGAFF.